The next 27 T cell receptor beta chains were all read from a single sample in a study of blood T cell repertoires in COVID-19. Clones were read by immunoSEQ multiplex PCR, and TCRdb kept only the in-frame ones, dropping some. The data contain 170,000 or so clones, around 73% of them singletons. Specimen: PBMCs or T cells enriched from blood (not recorded which). These receptors were collected from a woman between 45 and 65 years old who had recovered from COVID-19.

This clone showed up just a few times. V and J are TRBV7-9 and TRBJ2-7; the match to TRBD1 covers 8 bases. V shed 5 bases and J 3 bases; nucleotides not matched to a gene: 6. The germline gives CDR1 SEHNR, CDR2 FQNEAQ (reference sequence). The CDR3 has 14 amino acids. The CDR3 nucleotides are TGTGCCAGCAGCGATGACAGGGGCCACTACGAGCAGTACTTC. Translation: CASSDDRGHYEQYF. The full variable domain, in which reference TRBV7-9 and TRBJ2-7 provide the parts outside the CDR3, is DTGVSQNPRHKITKRGQNVTFRCDPISEHNRLYWYRQTLGQGPEFLTYFQNEAQLEKSRLLSDRFSAERPKGSFSTLEIQRTEQGDSAMYLCASSDDRGHYEQYFGPGTRLTVT.

The chain links TRBV7-2 to TRBJ2-4; D is unclear. Germline CDR1 is SGHTA and CDR2 is FQGNSA. V dropped 1 base and J dropped 5 bases, with 9 bases sitting between them. CDR3 length: 14 residues. The CDR3 region has the DNA TGTGCCAGCAGCTTAGGAGGTCGGCAAAACATTCAGTACTTC. It codes for CASSLGGRQNIQYF.

The chain couples TRBV18 to TRBJ2-3, with D possibly TRBD2 on 5 matching bases. V was clipped by 6 bases and J by 1 base, with 11 bases between them. CDR1 KGHSH and CDR2 LQKENI come from the germline V gene. The CDR3 has 14 amino acids. The CDR3 here is CASSTDSRTDTQYF. The CDR3 nucleotides are TGTGCCAGCTCGACGGACTCGCGCACAGATACGCAGTATTTT.

The chain joins TRBV11-2 to TRBJ1-2; weak D call: TRBD1 (6 bases). This CDR3 spans 15 amino acids. The V gene lost 2 bases and the J gene lost 2 bases, with 12 bases spanning the gap. CDR1 is SGHAT and CDR2 is FQNNGV in the germline V gene. The CDR3 is CASSLTTGRNYGYTF. The DNA for the CDR3 is TGTGCCAGCAGCTTAACCACAGGGCGGAACTATGGCTACACCTTC.

V is TRBV3-1 (or the pseudogene TRBV3-2) and J is TRBJ2-5, with 14 bases aligning to TRBD2. V dropped 8 bases and J dropped 4; count of bases not matched to a gene: 9. Germline-derived CDR1 and CDR2 are LGHDT and YNNKEL (reference sequence). The CDR3 contains 16 residues. In DNA, the CDR3 is TGTGCCAGCGCCGGGACTAGCGGGAGTAGACGAGAGACCCAGTACTTC. Its translation is CASAGTSGSRRETQYF.

The chain employs TRBV28 and TRBJ2-3; 8 bases line up with TRBD2. The V segment lost 6 bases and the J segment 3 bases; nucleotides outside the gene matches: 11. Germline V gene sequence: CDR1 MDHEN, CDR2 SYDVKM. The CDR3 runs to 16 residues. The CDR3 here is CASSILAVGLTDTQYF. In DNA, the CDR3 is TGTGCCAGCAGCATACTAGCGGTTGGATTGACAGATACGCAGTATTTT.

The chain has TRBV7-6 and TRBJ2-2; D gene uncertain. V was shortened by 2 bases and J by 6 bases, with 10 bases between the two germline ends. The length of the CDR3 is 14 residues. Germline-derived CDR1 and CDR2 are SGHVS and FNYEAQ. This CDR3 is CASSLTSAPGELFF. The CDR3 DNA sequence: TGTGCCAGCAGCTTAACTTCCGCGCCCGGGGAGCTGTTTTTT. The whole variable domain, remainder taken from reference TRBV7-6 and TRBJ2-2, is GAGVSQSPRYKVTKRGQDVALRCDPISGHVSLYWYRQALGQGPEFLTYFNYEAQQDKSGLPNDRFSAERPEGSISTLTIQRTEQRDSAMYRCASSLTSAPGELFFGEGSRLTVL.

The chain is built from TRBV24-1 and TRBJ1-2; 7 positions agree with TRBD1. V lost 10 bases, J lost 3 bases, and 7 bases stayed unmatched. The CDR3 is 13 residues long. Germline assignment: CDR1 KGHDR and CDR2 SFDVKD. Written as DNA, the CDR3 is TGTGCCACTGCAAAGGGGGCTGACTATGGCTACACCTTC. As protein: CATAKGADYGYTF.

The rearrangement uses TRBV5-1 and TRBJ2-1; 7 nucleotides align to TRBD2. Looked up from germline, CDR1 is SGHRS and CDR2 is YFSETQ. This CDR3 region has 15 residues. V was pared by 8 bases and J by 0 bases, with 8 bases of the junction left unmatched. Here the CDR3 reads CASQPLASSYNEQFF. Here the CDR3 DNA reads TGCGCCAGTCAACCACTAGCGAGCTCCTACAATGAGCAGTTCTTC.

V is TRBV4-1 and J is TRBJ1-1, with D hard to call. Germline V CDR1 and CDR2: MGHRA, YSYEKL. CDR3 length: 15 amino acids. Trimming cost V 0 bases and J 8 bases, with 16 bases left between them. Here the CDR3 DNA reads TGCGCCAGCAGCCAAGAGTACGGGTCAATCCCCGAAGCTTTCTTT. Amino acids: CASSQEYGSIPEAFF.

The chain uses TRBV5-1 and TRBJ2-5; the match to TRBD2 covers 15 bases. V trimming: 4 bases; J trimming: 3 bases; junction bases outside the gene matches: 7. Germline V gene sequence: CDR1 SGHRS, CDR2 YFSETQ. CDR3 length equals 17 residues. Here the CDR3 reads CASSGGLAGGMEETQYF. The CDR3 bases are TGCGCCAGCAGCGGGGGACTAGCGGGAGGAATGGAAGAGACCCAGTACTTC.

CDR3 coding DNA: TGTGCCAGCAGATTTGGACAGGGCCCAGGGGAGCAGTTCTTC. Its translation: CASRFGQGPGEQFF. The chain employs TRBV2 and TRBJ2-1; 8 bases are shared with TRBD1. Germline CDR1 SNHLY, CDR2 FYNNEI. This CDR3 region has 14 residues. The trim removed 6 bases at V and 10 bases at J, leaving 11 bases unmatched.

The chain uses TRBV19 and TRBJ2-1; TRBD2 matches 14 bases. The germline CDR1 and CDR2 sequences are LNHDA and SQIVND (reference sequence). V lost 5 bases, J lost 9 bases, and 6 bases stayed unmatched. The CDR3 is 15 residues long. The chain's CDR3 is CASSEGTSGRFEQFF. The CDR3 DNA follows: TGTGCCAGTAGTGAAGGGACTAGCGGGAGATTTGAGCAGTTCTTC.

This clone has only one observation. The rearrangement uses TRBV6-5 and TRBJ1-1, with 10 bases lining up with TRBD1. CDR3 size: 14 residues. V gave up 11 bases and J gave up 5 bases; unmatched junction bases: 11. From germline, CDR1 is MNHEY and CDR2 SVGAGI. The DNA of the CDR3 is TGTGCCGGGTTAGACAGGGGGCTGGGGACTGAAGCTTTCTTT. Its translation is CAGLDRGLGTEAFF.

This clone was counted only a few times. This sequence joins TRBV5-5 and TRBJ2-2; D is ambiguous. CDR1 is SGHKS and CDR2 is YYEKEE in the germline V gene (reference sequence). The CDR3 contains 16 residues. V was shortened by 0 bases and J by 3 bases, with 12 bases between the two germline ends. CDR3 region: CASSLDSQFYTGELFF. The CDR3 DNA follows: TGTGCCAGCAGCTTGGACAGCCAATTCTACACCGGGGAGCTGTTTTTT.

This clone was detected once. The genes are TRBV28 and TRBJ1-3, with 9 bases matching TRBD1. Germline lookup yields CDR1 MDHEN and CDR2 SYDVKM. With V trimmed by 6 bases and J by 8 bases, 5 bases remained unmatched. This CDR3 has 13 residues. The DNA for the CDR3 is TGTGCCAGCAGAAGACAGGGGGTTCACACCATATATTTT. It yields the protein CASRRQGVHTIYF.

This chain uses TRBV24-1 with TRBJ1-2, with 7 bases that match TRBD1. This CDR3 has 16 amino acids. Looked up from germline, CDR1 is KGHDR and CDR2 is SFDVKD. Trimming cost V 3 bases and J 6 bases; bases outside gene matches: 12. The CDR3 DNA reads as TGTGCCACCAGTGATCGTGAACAGGGGAAAGGTGATGGCTACACCTTC. Translating gives CATSDREQGKGDGYTF.

The chain joins TRBV11-1 to TRBJ1-2, with 9 positions matching TRBD1. Per the germline V gene, CDR1 is SGHAT and CDR2 is FQDESV (reference sequence). The CDR3 contains 15 residues. Trimming at V came to 6 bases and at J to 8 bases, leaving 13 bases not matched to a gene. CDR3 in DNA: TGTGCCAGCAGGAGAACCGGGACAGGGTCACGCGGCTACACCTTC. This codes for CASRRTGTGSRGYTF.

The rearrangement joins TRBV28 to TRBJ1-5; 7 bases align to TRBD1. The CDR3 covers 13 residues. With 8 bases clipped from V and 4 bases from J, the junction kept 5 bases outside the gene matches. CDR1 is MDHEN, CDR2 SYDVKM, per germline. CDR3 in amino acids: CASDDRANQPQHF. The CDR3, as DNA: TGTGCCAGCGACGACAGGGCGAATCAGCCCCAGCATTTT.

The rearrangement joins TRBV3-1 (or the pseudogene TRBV3-2) to TRBJ1-5; the match to TRBD1 covers 7 bases. The V gene's germline CDR1 is LGHDT and CDR2 YNNKEL (reference sequence). CDR3 length equals 14 residues. V dropped 5 bases and J dropped 3; count of bases not matched to a gene: 4. CDR3 sequence (DNA): TGTGCCAGCAGCGAACAGGGGTACAATCAGCCCCAGCATTTT. Its translation is CASSEQGYNQPQHF.

This clone has a handful of counts. The chain is built from TRBV5-6 and TRBJ2-3; D is possibly TRBD2 (6 bases). The CDR3 runs to 15 residues. The germline V and J ends were trimmed by 4 bases and 5 bases, with 17 bases remaining between them. Germline CDR1 SGHDT, CDR2 YYEEEE. DNA for the CDR3: TGTGCCAGCAGCCTCCGGGCCCGGAGGGGAGATACGCAGTATTTT. It specifies CASSLRARRGDTQYF.

This clone appeared many times. The J gene is TRBJ2-2, the V gene TRBV6-5; no definite D call. V dropped 0 bases and J dropped 8 bases, with 7 bases sitting between them. The CDR3 has 13 residues. Germline-derived CDR1 and CDR2 are MNHEY and SVGAGI. The CDR3 here is CASSYSRSGELFF. In nucleotides, the CDR3 is TGTGCCAGCAGTTACTCCCGTTCGGGGGAGCTGTTTTTT.

V gene TRBV2 combines with J gene TRBJ1-4; no definite D call. The V gene's germline CDR1 is SNHLY and CDR2 FYNNEI. CDR3 length equals 15 residues. V lost 5 bases to trimming and J lost 0 bases, with 10 bases between them. In DNA form, the CDR3 reads TGTGCCAGCAGTCGTGTTGCAGCAACTAATGAAAAACTGTTTTTT. Translating gives CASSRVAATNEKLFF.

This clone has only one observation. The CDR3 sequence: CASSVLMDSRNTGELFF. In DNA, the CDR3 is TGTGCCAGCAGCGTTTTGATGGACTCGAGGAACACCGGGGAGCTGTTTTTT. The chain recombines TRBV5-8 with TRBJ2-2; a possible D gene is TRBD2 (5 bases). V was clipped by 4 bases and J by 1 base, with 17 bases between them. The CDR3 has 17 amino acids. Germline assignment: CDR1 SGHTS and CDR2 YDEGEE.

The chain carries TRBV12-3 or TRBV12-4 and TRBJ1-5, with no clear D. This CDR3 contains 13 residues. V dropped 1 base and J dropped 7 bases, with 8 bases sitting between them. CDR3 sequence reads: CASSLEEGQPQHF. The DNA for the CDR3 is TGTGCCAGCAGTTTAGAAGAGGGCCAGCCCCAGCATTTT.

This clone was observed a handful of times. This sequence joins TRBV6-1 and TRBJ1-5, with a weak D call TRBD1 (6 bases). This CDR3 is 14 amino acids long. Deletions cut 2 bases from V and 5 bases from J, with 10 bases between. Germline-derived CDR1 and CDR2 are MNHNS and SASEGT. CDR3 sequence: CASSEQGRDQPQHF. The CDR3 DNA reads as TGTGCCAGCAGTGAACAGGGGAGGGATCAGCCCCAGCATTTT.

The chain uses TRBV15 and TRBJ2-2; TRBD1 agrees at 8 bases. With V trimmed by 6 bases and J by 13 bases, 4 bases remained unmatched. Germline lookup yields CDR1 LNHNV and CDR2 YYDKDF (reference sequence). This CDR3 is 11 amino acids long. CDR3 nucleotides: TGTGCCACCAGTCAGGGGGCTTGGCTGTTTTTT. The encoded protein is CATSQGAWLFF.